Following are 20 T cell receptor beta chains from one sample sequenced in a study of OX40 agonist ivuxolimab in advanced cancers. Using immunoSEQ multiplex PCR, the repertoire was profiled, and TCRdb retains in-frame clones only, with some absent. The sample has around 13,000 clones; around 84% are singletons. Sequenced material: CD4+ or CD8+ T cells sorted from blood, taken in a trial of the OX40 agonist ivuxolimab. These receptors were collected from an adult with an advanced solid tumor such as melanoma, head and neck, liver or kidney cancer.

The chain recombines TRBV4-1 with TRBJ1-2; the D is unclear. The germline V gene encodes CDR1 MGHRA and CDR2 YSYEKL. The CDR3 has 12 residues. Trimming stripped 1 base from V and 7 bases from J, with 7 bases between. The CDR3 loop reads CASSQVGGGYTF. The CDR3 DNA reads TGCGCCAGCAGCCAAGTCGGTGGTGGCTACACCTTC.

The rearrangement joins TRBV4-1 to TRBJ2-7, with TRBD1 matching 10 bases. Germline CDR1 is MGHRA and CDR2 is YSYEKL. CDR3 length: 14 amino acids. The ends lost 3 bases at V and 5 bases at J; junction bases unmatched: 4. Here the CDR3 reads CASSQMTGGDEQYF. The CDR3 DNA follows: TGCGCCAGCAGCCAGATGACAGGGGGCGACGAGCAGTACTTC.

The rearrangement joins TRBV9 to TRBJ1-5; a possible D gene is TRBD1 (6 bases). Germline CDR1 is SGDLS and CDR2 is YYNGEE. The V end lost 4 bases, the J end lost 4 bases, and 18 bases lay between the germline ends. CDR3 length: 16 residues. DNA of the CDR3: TGTGCCAGCAGCAAAGGGGGGGATACGAGGAATCAGCCCCAGCATTTT. Protein product: CASSKGGDTRNQPQHF.

The chain employs TRBV5-4 and TRBJ2-4; D is perhaps TRBD1 or TRBD2 (5 bases each). Germline loops: CDR1 SGHNT, CDR2 YYREEE (reference sequence). V was cut by 4 bases and J by 0 bases, with 23 bases left in between. The CDR3 is 19 residues long. This CDR3 is CASSAGPGPSRLAKNIQYF. The CDR3 DNA is TGTGCCAGCAGCGCCGGCCCGGGGCCCTCTCGACTAGCCAAAAACATTCAGTACTTC.

This chain uses TRBV6-6 with TRBJ2-5, with 7 bases that match TRBD2. The CDR3 is 13 amino acids. CDR1 and CDR2 from the germline V gene are MNHNY and SVGAGI (reference sequence). Losses at the gene ends were 6 bases for V and 5 bases for J; bases not matched to a gene: 6. Here the CDR3 reads CASRLGGDETQYF. CDR3 in DNA: TGTGCCAGCAGATTGGGGGGGGACGAGACCCAGTACTTC.

The genes are TRBV28 and TRBJ2-7; 7 positions agree with TRBD1. The CDR3 has 13 residues. V lost 3 bases, J lost 3 bases, and 2 bases stayed unmatched. Looked up from germline, CDR1 is MDHEN and CDR2 is SYDVKM. The CDR3 loop reads CASSLAGGYEQYF. In DNA form, the CDR3 reads TGTGCCAGCAGTTTGGCAGGGGGCTACGAGCAGTACTTC.

The V gene is TRBV6-5, the J gene TRBJ1-1, with D unresolved. Germline CDR1 reads MNHEY; CDR2 reads SVGAGI. This CDR3 is built from 15 residues. V lost 2 bases, J lost 5 bases, and 15 bases lay in between. The CDR3 loop reads CASSYASGLVTEAFF. CDR3 nucleotide sequence: TGTGCCAGCAGTTACGCTTCCGGGCTGGTAACTGAAGCTTTCTTT.

This clone showed up just a few times. This chain uses TRBV4-1 with TRBJ2-7; TRBD1 might be the D (7 bases). The V end was cut by 4 bases, the J end by 2 bases, with 15 bases between. The CDR3 totals 15 residues. Germline V gives CDR1 MGHRA, CDR2 YSYEKL. The DNA of the CDR3 is TGCGCCAGCAGCCTCCTCAGGGGGGAGACCTACGAGCAGTACTTC. It codes for CASSLLRGETYEQYF.

J is TRBJ2-2 and V is TRBV15; a weak D match, TRBD2 (6 bases). Germline CDR1 reads LNHNV; CDR2 reads YYDKDF (reference sequence). The V gene lost 6 bases and the J gene lost 4 bases, with 15 bases spanning the gap. The CDR3 contains 15 residues. The CDR3 DNA follows: TGTGCCACCAGGGTCGGGGGTAGCGGCACCGGGGAGCTGTTTTTT. Translation: CATRVGGSGTGELFF.

The CDR3 loop is CASMGQGVQPQHF. The CDR3, as DNA: TGTGCCAGCATGGGGCAGGGGGTACAGCCCCAGCATTTT. The V call is TRBV28, the J call TRBJ1-5; 7 nucleotides align to TRBD1. V lost 7 bases to trimming and J lost 7 bases; unmatched junction nucleotides: 7. This CDR3 has 13 amino acids. Germline assignment: CDR1 MDHEN and CDR2 SYDVKM.

V is TRBV6-5 and J is TRBJ1-1; TRBD1 is a possible D gene (6 bases). Germline-derived CDR1 and CDR2 are MNHEY and SVGAGI. This CDR3 spans 13 amino acids. V was trimmed by 2 bases and J by 6 bases, leaving 10 bases between them. CDR3 region: CASSYMAGAEAFF. The CDR3 coding sequence is TGTGCCAGCAGTTACATGGCAGGGGCTGAAGCTTTCTTT.

The V and J genes are TRBV7-9 and TRBJ2-7; 8 bases are shared with TRBD1. CDR3 length: 17 residues. Germline loops: CDR1 SEHNR, CDR2 FQNEAQ (reference sequence). V was clipped by 1 base and J by 7 bases; unmatched bases: 15. The CDR3 nucleotides read TGTGCCAGCAGCTTAGGAGGGACAGGCTCATCGGCGGGGGAGCAGTACTTC. It specifies CASSLGGTGSSAGEQYF.

The chain joins TRBV7-9 to TRBJ2-2; D gene uncertain. The CDR3 is 11 amino acids. Germline assignment: CDR1 SEHNR and CDR2 FQNEAQ (reference sequence). V gave up 5 bases and J gave up 4 bases, with 2 bases separating them. The chain's CDR3 is CASSPTGELFF. CDR3 nucleotides: TGTGCCAGCAGCCCCACCGGGGAGCTGTTTTTT.

The chain links TRBV5-6 to TRBJ2-4, with a tentative D call TRBD1 (6 bases). Trimming cost V 1 base and J 5 bases, with 13 bases left between them. CDR3 length: 15 amino acids. Germline V gives CDR1 SGHDT, CDR2 YYEEEE. The CDR3 sequence is CASSLPQGRENIQYF. In DNA form, the CDR3 reads TGTGCCAGCAGCTTGCCACAGGGTAGAGAAAACATTCAGTACTTC.

V and J are TRBV4-2 and TRBJ1-5, with D maybe TRBD1 (5 bases). V was pared by 3 bases and J by 1 base, with 10 bases between. The CDR3 covers 15 residues. Germline V lookup: CDR1 LGHNA, CDR2 YNFKEQ. The CDR3 loop is CASSQNEGSNQPQHF. In nucleotides, the CDR3 is TGTGCCAGCAGCCAGAACGAGGGGAGCAATCAGCCCCAGCATTTT.

This chain connects TRBV6-5 to TRBJ1-1; maybe TRBD1 (5 bases). In germline, CDR1 is MNHEY, CDR2 SVGAGI. The CDR3 covers 13 residues. V shed 7 bases and J shed 3 bases, with 12 bases lying between them. The CDR3 DNA sequence: TGTGCCAGCACTTTGGGGGAATACACTGAAGCTTTCTTT. It specifies CASTLGEYTEAFF.

The genes are TRBV7-8 and TRBJ2-2, with D hard to call. Per the germline V gene, CDR1 is SGHVS and CDR2 is FQNEAQ. This CDR3 is 14 amino acids long. V shed 4 bases and J shed 0 bases, with 6 bases lying between them. CDR3 loop: CASSWVANTGELFF. The CDR3 nucleotides read TGTGCCAGCAGCTGGGTAGCGAACACCGGGGAGCTGTTTTTT.

The chain employs TRBV29-1 and TRBJ2-2, with D possibly matching TRBD1 (5 bases). V lost 5 bases and J lost 3, with 7 bases in between. Germline lookup yields CDR1 SQVTM and CDR2 ANQGSEA. The CDR3 is made up of 12 amino acids. In DNA form, the CDR3 reads TGCAGCGTTCTAGGGGACACCGGGGAGCTGTTTTTT. Translated: CSVLGDTGELFF.

This clone was seen a single time. At the DNA level, this CDR3 is encoded by other sequences in the same sample as well. The CDR3 sequence is CASSDSSGSYNEQFF. In DNA form, the CDR3 reads TGTGCCAGCAGTGACTCTAGCGGGAGTTACAATGAGCAGTTCTTC. V usage is TRBV6-4 and J usage is TRBJ2-1, with TRBD2 matching over 9 bases. The CDR3 runs 15 residues. CDR1 is MRHNA and CDR2 is SNTAGT in the germline V gene. The V gene end was trimmed by 0 bases and the J gene end by 4 bases; junction bases not matched to a gene: 1.

The chain combines TRBV5-1 with TRBJ1-2, with TRBD1 as a possible D gene (6 bases). CDR1 and CDR2 from the germline V gene are SGHRS and YFSETQ. The CDR3 consists of 13 residues. Trimming removed 0 bases from V and 4 bases from J, with 7 bases in between. CDR3 in amino acids: CASSLGGLYGYTF. CDR3 DNA: TGCGCCAGCAGCTTGGGGGGGCTCTATGGCTACACCTTC.